These T cell receptor beta chains were read from a single sample in a study of cytomegalovirus exposure and HLA in healthy donors. Produced via immunoSEQ multiplex PCR; TCRdb's table is partial and in-frame only. Of about 160,000 clones listed, roughly three quarters are singletons. Sequences were obtained from PBMCs. The receptors shown here come from a man aged 18-30 years in good health and CMV-seropositive. Each CDR3 is given with its conserved first and last residue. The D gene is left open where the match is weak. Expanded clones are given a class, and other clones once, few, many or no size at all.

TRBV11-1	TRBJ2-1	-	TRBD1	TGTGCCAGCAGCCCGTCCGGGACAGGCTCCTACAATGAGCAGTTCTTC	CASSPSGTGSYNEQFF
TRBV7-8	TRBJ1-1	-	-	TGTGCCAGCAGCCTCAACACTGAAGCTTTCTTT	CASSLNTEAFF
TRBV19	TRBJ2-7	-	-	TGTGCCAGTAGTATACCCCCCGCTAGGCGCGAGCAGTACTTC	CASSIPPARREQYF
TRBV15	TRBJ2-5	-	-	TGTGCCACCCAGGGTGATACGGAGACCCAGTACTTC	CATQGDTETQYF
TRBV9	TRBJ2-1	-	TRBD2	TGTGCCAGCAGCACCCAGACTAGCGGGGGGCCGGTGTTCTTC	CASSTQTSGGPVFF
TRBV5-4	TRBJ2-1	-	-	TGTGCCAGCAGCTTGGACCAGTACAATGAGCAGTTCTTC	CASSLDQYNEQFF
TRBV15	TRBJ2-1	once	-	TGTGCCACCAGCAGAGACAGGGCAGGGGCTCGGAATGAGCAGTTCTTC	CATSRDRAGARNEQFF
TRBV6-6	TRBJ2-7	few	TRBD2	TGTGCCAGCAGTTATACTAGCGGGAACTACGAGCAGTACTTC	CASSYTSGNYEQYF
TRBV6-1	TRBJ1-6	once	TRBD1	TGTGCCAGCAGTGAAGGCCGACAGGGTAATAATTCACCCCTCCACTTT	CASSEGRQGNNSPLHF
TRBV30	TRBJ1-2	-	-	TGTGCCTGGAGTGTGTCCAGATCGCACTATGGCTACACCTTC	CAWSVSRSHYGYTF
TRBV27	TRBJ2-1	once	TRBD2	TGTGCCAGCACCCTACTAGCGGGGGGTAGAAGCTCCTACAATGAGCAGTTCTTC	CASTLLAGGRSSYNEQFF
TRBV5-1	TRBJ2-5	few	-	TGCGCCAGCAGCTTGTGGCAGGGGGGAGAGGAGACCCAGTACTTC	CASSLWQGGEETQYF
TRBV10-1	TRBJ2-1	-	-	TGCGCCAGCAGTGAGATTCGGGAGTCGGAGCAGTTCTTC	CASSEIRESEQFF
TRBV27	TRBJ1-1	-	-	TGTGCCAGCAGTGCATTGGGAGGCCGAGCTTTCTTT	CASSALGGRAFF
TRBV7-8	TRBJ2-7	once	-	TGTGCCAGCAGCCCGGGTTCCGCCTACGAGCAGTACTTC	CASSPGSAYEQYF
TRBV6-1	TRBJ1-2	-	TRBD1	TGTGCCAGCAAGGCACCGGGACAGAGACTCTATGGCTACACCTTC	CASKAPGQRLYGYTF
TRBV30	TRBJ2-7	-	TRBD1	TGTGCCTTTATTATAGGGACAGGGGAAATCCACGAGCAGTACTTC	CAFIIGTGEIHEQYF
TRBV5-1	TRBJ2-4	-	TRBD1	TGCGCCAGCGTTAGAACGAGAGACAGGGGGGACATTCAGTACTTC	CASVRTRDRGDIQYF
TRBV6-1	TRBJ2-7	-	-	TGTGCCAGCAGTGAAGCCGGACAAGGTGGAACCTACGAGCAGTACTTC	CASSEAGQGGTYEQYF
TRBV30	TRBJ1-1	-	-	TGTGCCGTAGGCCCCCGGAGGACTGAAGCTTTCTTT	CAVGPRRTEAFF
TRBV7-9	TRBJ1-1	-	TRBD1	TGTGCCAGCAGCTTAGTAGGGGGGACAGTGAACACTGAAGCTTTCTTT	CASSLVGGTVNTEAFF
TRBV5-4	TRBJ2-2	-	TRBD2	TGTGCCAGCAGAAAACTAGCGGGAGACACCGGGGAGCTGTTTTTT	CASRKLAGDTGELFF
TRBV27	TRBJ1-3	-	TRBD1	TGTGCCAGCAGTTCTCAAAGTCTCAGGGGGCCGGTCACCATATATTTT	CASSSQSLRGPVTIYF
TRBV7-9	TRBJ1-2	-	TRBD1	TGTGCCAGCAGCCGACAGGGGTCCCATGGCTACACCTTC	CASSRQGSHGYTF
TRBV5-1	TRBJ2-7	few	-	TGCGCCAGCAGCTCTACCTACGAGCAGTACTTC	CASSSTYEQYF
TRBV9	TRBJ2-1	few	TRBD2	TGTGCCAGCAGCGTAGCGGGAGCGGGACGGTACAATGAGCAGTTCTTC	CASSVAGAGRYNEQFF
TRBV29-1	TRBJ2-1	-	TRBD2	TGCAGCGTTGAAGGCGGGAGCTCCTACAATGAGCAGTTCTTC	CSVEGGSSYNEQFF
TRBV18	TRBJ2-7	-	-	TGTGCCAGCTCAGGAGGAGCAGGGGAGATGACCGAGCAGTACTTC	CASSGGAGEMTEQYF
TRBV7-6	TRBJ2-3	few	TRBD2	TGTGCCAGCAGCTTAGCGCGGTCTAGCGGGGTTAGCACAGATACGCAGTATTTT	CASSLARSSGVSTDTQYF
TRBV4-2	TRBJ2-5	-	TRBD2	TGTGCCAGCAGTCGATTACTAGCGGCCCAAGAGACCCAGTACTTC	CASSRLLAAQETQYF
TRBV29-1	TRBJ2-7	-	TRBD2	TGCAGCGGTAGCCGGGAGGGCTACGAGCAGTACTTC	CSGSREGYEQYF
TRBV27	TRBJ2-3	-	-	TGTGCCAGCAGTTTTGTTTTAGCCAACACAGATACGCAGTATTTT	CASSFVLANTDTQYF
TRBV5-1	TRBJ2-1	-	-	TGCGCCAGCAGTCGTAGACAGGCGGACTACAATGAGCAGTTCTTC	CASSRRQADYNEQFF
TRBV14	TRBJ2-7	-	-	TGTGCCAGCAGCCTACTCGCCCGTATAGCTTCAGACGAGCAGTACTTC	CASSLLARIASDEQYF
TRBV7-2	TRBJ2-5	once	-	TGTGCCAGCGCCTTGACCTCGGGGAGTCAAGAGACCCAGTACTTC	CASALTSGSQETQYF
TRBV15	TRBJ2-5	-	TRBD2	TGTGCCACCAGCAGAGGTAGCGGGGGGTTGGAGACCCAGTACTTC	CATSRGSGGLETQYF
TRBV19	TRBJ1-6	-	-	TGTGCCAGTCGAGACCGGGACACTAATTCACCCCTCCACTTT	CASRDRDTNSPLHF
TRBV5-1	TRBJ1-1	-	TRBD1	TGCGCCAGCAGCCCGGCTACAGGGGGGTACACTGAAGCTTTCTTT	CASSPATGGYTEAFF
TRBV2	TRBJ2-3	-	-	TGTGCCAGCACCGAGGCAGATACGCAGTATTTT	CASTEADTQYF
TRBV4-3	TRBJ2-7	-	TRBD1	TGCGCCAGCAGCCGCCAGACAGGGTCCTCCTACGAGCAGTACTTC	CASSRQTGSSYEQYF
TRBV5-1	TRBJ2-7	-	TRBD2	TGCGCCAGCAGCTTCCAACTAGCGGGAGGGTCTTACGAGCAGTACTTC	CASSFQLAGGSYEQYF
TRBV4-3	TRBJ1-2	-	TRBD1	TGCGCCAGCAGCCAAGAAGACAGGGCCTCATACTATGGCTACACCTTC	CASSQEDRASYYGYTF
TRBV14	TRBJ2-1	-	TRBD2	TGTGCCAGCAGCCAATTAGCGGGAGGGGGTCCCTACAATGAGCAGTTCTTC	CASSQLAGGGPYNEQFF
TRBV2	TRBJ1-2	-	TRBD1	TGTGCCAGCAGTTCTGGGACAGGCCGCAACTATGGCTACACCTTC	CASSSGTGRNYGYTF
TRBV4-2	TRBJ1-6	-	-	TGTGCCAGCAGCCAAGATATCGCATTCATACAACAACAGGGTGTAAAATATCGCCTCCACTTT	CASSQDIAFIQQQGVKYRLHF
TRBV5-4	TRBJ1-4	-	-	TGCGCCAGCAGCCAAGATTCGGAGGGACGGACCCTGTTTTTT	CASSQDSEGRTLFF
TRBV19	TRBJ1-1	-	TRBD1	TGTGCCAGTACCCCAGGCGGCGGGACAGTAACTGAAGCTTTCTTT	CASTPGGGTVTEAFF
TRBV13	TRBJ1-5	-	TRBD1	TGTGCCAGCAGCTTAGGGCAGGGGGTCAATCAGCCCCGGCATTTT	CASSLGQGVNQPRHF
TRBV11-2	TRBJ2-3	once	-	TGTGCCAGCAGCTTAGATATCGCGGGGCCAGATACGCAGTATTTT	CASSLDIAGPDTQYF
TRBV6-6	TRBJ2-7	-	TRBD2	TGTGCCACGCTAGCGGGAAGCTCCTACGAGCAGTACTTC	CATLAGSSYEQYF